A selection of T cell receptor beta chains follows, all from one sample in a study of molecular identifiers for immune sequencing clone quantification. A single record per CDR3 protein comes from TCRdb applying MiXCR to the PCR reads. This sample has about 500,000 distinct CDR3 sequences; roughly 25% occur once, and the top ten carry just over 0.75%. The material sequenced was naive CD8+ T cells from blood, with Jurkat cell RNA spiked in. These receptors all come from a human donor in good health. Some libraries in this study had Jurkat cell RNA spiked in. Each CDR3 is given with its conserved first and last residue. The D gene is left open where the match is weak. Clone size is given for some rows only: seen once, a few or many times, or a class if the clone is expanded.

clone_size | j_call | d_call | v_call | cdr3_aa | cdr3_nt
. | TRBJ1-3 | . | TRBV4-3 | CASSQDSRTTGNTKYF | TGCGCCAGCAGCCAAGACAGCCGAACCACTGGAAACACCAAATATTTT
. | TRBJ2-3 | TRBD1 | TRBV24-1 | CATSVTGETDTQYF | TGTGCCACCAGTGTCACAGGGGAAACAGATACGCAGTATTTT
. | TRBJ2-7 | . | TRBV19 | CASSGFTYNEQYF | TGTGCCAGTAGTGGCTTCACCTACAATGAGCAGTACTTC
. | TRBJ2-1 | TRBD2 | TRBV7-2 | CASSLDGGYNERFF | TGTGCCAGCAGCTTAGACGGGGGGTACAATGAGCGGTTCTTC
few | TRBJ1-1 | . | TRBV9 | CASSGGENTEAFF | TGTGCCAGCAGCGGAGGAGAGAACACTGAAGCTTTCTTT
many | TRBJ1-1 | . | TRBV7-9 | CASSRALNTEAFF | TGTGCCAGCAGTCGGGCCCTGAACACTGAAGCTTTCTTT
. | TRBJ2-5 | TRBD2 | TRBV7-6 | CASSLGASGGPETQYF | TGTGCCAGCAGCTTAGGGGCTAGCGGGGGACCAGAGACCCAGTACTTC
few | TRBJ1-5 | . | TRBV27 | CASSLRAGSYQPQHF | TGTGCCAGCAGTCTGAGGGCAGGGTCTTATCAGCCCCAGCATTTT
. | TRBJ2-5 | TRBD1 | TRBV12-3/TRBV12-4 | CASSLADRIQETQYF | TGTGCCAGCAGTTTAGCGGACAGGATCCAAGAGACCCAGTACTTC
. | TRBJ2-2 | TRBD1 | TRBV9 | CASSLRDSYTGELFF | TGTGCCAGCAGCTTGAGGGACAGTTACACCGGGGAGCTGTTTTTT
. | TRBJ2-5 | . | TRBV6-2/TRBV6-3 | CASSPRRRMQETQYF | TGTGCCAGCAGTCCTCGGAGACGGATGCAAGAGACCCAGTACTTC
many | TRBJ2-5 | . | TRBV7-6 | CASSTSWETQYF | TGTGCCAGCTCGACGAGCTGGGAGACCCAGTACTTC
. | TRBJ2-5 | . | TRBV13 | CASSLGGLNQETQYF | TGTGCCAGCAGCTTAGGGGGACTTAACCAAGAGACCCAGTACTTC
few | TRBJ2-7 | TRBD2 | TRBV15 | CATSRDKTGGLVSYEQYF | TGTGCCACCAGCAGAGATAAAACGGGGGGGCTAGTCTCCTACGAGCAGTACTTC
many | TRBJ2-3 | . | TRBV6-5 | CASSYGVADTQYF | TGTGCCAGCAGTTATGGAGTCGCAGATACGCAGTATTTT
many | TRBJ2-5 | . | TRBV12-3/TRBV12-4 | CASSPKAGAAEETQYF | TGTGCCAGCAGTCCAAAGGCAGGGGCCGCGGAGGAGACCCAGTACTTC
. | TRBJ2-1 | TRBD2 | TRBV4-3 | CASSQDRAAGGPYNEQFF | TGCGCCAGCAGCCAAGATCGTGCAGCGGGGGGACCCTACAATGAGCAGTTCTTC
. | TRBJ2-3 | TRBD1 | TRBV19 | CASRVLGQITDTQYF | TGTGCCAGTAGAGTCCTGGGACAGATCACAGATACGCAGTATTTT
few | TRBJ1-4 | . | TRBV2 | CASAGGAYEKLFF | TGTGCCAGCGCCGGGGGCGCTTATGAAAAACTGTTTTTT
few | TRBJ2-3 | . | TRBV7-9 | CASSTQDSHTDTQYF | TGTGCCAGCAGCACCCAAGACAGCCACACAGATACGCAGTATTTT
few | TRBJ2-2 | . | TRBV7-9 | CASSRTGQGITGELFF | TGTGCCAGCAGCCGCACCGGGCAGGGAATCACCGGGGAGCTGTTTTTT
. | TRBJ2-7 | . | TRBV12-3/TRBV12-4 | CVSSADDYEQHF | TGTGTCAGCAGCGCCGATGACTACGAGCAGCACTTC
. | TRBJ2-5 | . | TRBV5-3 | CASSLSSGAYQETQYF | TGTGCCAGCAGCCTAAGTAGCGGAGCGTACCAAGAGACCCAGTACTTC
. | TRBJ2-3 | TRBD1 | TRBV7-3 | CASSFGTGIPDTQYF | TGTGCCAGCAGCTTTGGGACAGGGATACCAGATACGCAGTATTTT
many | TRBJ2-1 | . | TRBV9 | CASSVEGNLGGNEQFF | TGTGCCAGCAGCGTAGAGGGGAACTTAGGAGGTAATGAGCAGTTCTTC
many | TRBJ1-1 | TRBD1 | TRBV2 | CASSEGTAIEAFF | TGTGCCAGCAGTGAGGGGACAGCCATTGAAGCTTTCTTT
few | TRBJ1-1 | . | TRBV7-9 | CASSLPEGPRAAEAFF | TGTGCCAGCAGCTTACCCGAAGGGCCACGGGCCGCTGAAGCTTTCTTT
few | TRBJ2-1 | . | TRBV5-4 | CASSFGYEQFF | TGTGCCAGCAGCTTCGGCTATGAGCAGTTCTTC
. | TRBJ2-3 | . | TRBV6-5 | CASSYSWGDTDTQYF | TGTGCCAGCAGTTACAGCTGGGGGGACACAGATACGCAGTATTTT
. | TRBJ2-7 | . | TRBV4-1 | CASSQAGQPSSYEQYF | TGCGCCAGCAGCCAAGCCGGACAGCCGAGCTCCTACGAGCAGTACTTC
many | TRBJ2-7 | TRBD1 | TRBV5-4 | CASSLDRELNYEQYF | TGTGCCAGCAGCCTGGACAGGGAACTAAACTACGAGCAGTACTTC
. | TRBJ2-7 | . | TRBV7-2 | CASSIRFDITYEQYF | TGTGCCAGCAGCATTAGGTTTGACATAACCTACGAGCAGTACTTC
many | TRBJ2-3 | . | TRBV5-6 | CASSLKGPTDTQYF | TGTGCCAGCAGCTTGAAAGGACCAACAGATACGCAGTATTTT
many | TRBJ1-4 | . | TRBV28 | CASSLTTWGIATNEKLFF | TGTGCCAGCAGTCTTACGACCTGGGGGATTGCAACTAATGAAAAACTGTTTTTT
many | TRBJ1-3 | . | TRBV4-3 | CASSPATGSGNTIYF | TGCGCCAGCAGCCCAGCGACAGGCTCTGGAAACACCATATATTTT